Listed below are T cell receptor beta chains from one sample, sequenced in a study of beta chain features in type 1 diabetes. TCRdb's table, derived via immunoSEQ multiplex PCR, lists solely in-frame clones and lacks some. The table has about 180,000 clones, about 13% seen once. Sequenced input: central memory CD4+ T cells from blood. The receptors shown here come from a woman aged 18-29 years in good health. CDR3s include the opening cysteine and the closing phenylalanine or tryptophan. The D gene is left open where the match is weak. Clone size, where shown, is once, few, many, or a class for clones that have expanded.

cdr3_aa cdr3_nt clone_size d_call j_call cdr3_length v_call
CASSLRVGPGSYTF TGTGCCAGCAGCTTGCGGGTGGGGCCAGGGAGCTACACCTTC few . TRBJ1-2 14 TRBV5-6
CASSYSGRGSGNEQFF TGTGCCAGCAGTTACTCAGGCAGGGGGTCGGGTAATGAGCAGTTCTTC . TRBD1 TRBJ2-1 16 TRBV6-5
CASSAFREPVPSWGYTF TGCGCCAGCAGCGCGTTCCGGGAACCGGTCCCCTCCTGGGGCTACACCTTC . . TRBJ1-2 17 TRBV5-1
CSARDGAEQFF TGCAGTGCTAGAGACGGAGCTGAGCAGTTCTTC few . TRBJ2-1 11 TRBV20-1
CSRQGEADTQYF TGCAGTAGACAGGGGGAGGCAGATACGCAGTATTTT . TRBD1 TRBJ2-3 12 TRBV29-1
CASNNGGEQYF TGTGCCAGCAACAATGGGGGGGAGCAGTACTTC . . TRBJ2-7 11 TRBV6-1
CASSLTSGDGYTF TGTGCCAGCAGCTTAACCTCAGGGGATGGCTACACCTTC . . TRBJ1-2 13 TRBV11-2
CRAKDKNYGYTF TGCAGGGCCAAGGACAAAAACTATGGCTACACCTTC . . TRBJ1-2 12 TRBV29-1
CASSLGLAGLTGELFF TGTGCCAGCAGCTTGGGACTAGCGGGACTCACCGGGGAGCTGTTTTTT few TRBD2 TRBJ2-2 16 TRBV5-4
CASSPRDRGIGEQYF TGTGCCAGCTCACCACGGGACAGGGGTATTGGCGAGCAGTACTTC few TRBD1 TRBJ2-7 15 TRBV18
CASSSPDRGGTYEQYF TGCGCCAGCAGCTCTCCCGACAGGGGAGGAACCTACGAGCAGTACTTC few TRBD1 TRBJ2-7 16 TRBV5-1
CALKREGSTDTQYF TGTGCTTTGAAGCGGGAGGGTTCCACAGATACGCAGTATTTT . TRBD2 TRBJ2-3 14 TRBV30
CASSQTTGGRALITDTQYF TGCGCCAGCAGCCAGACCACGGGCGGGAGGGCCTTGATCACAGATACGCAGTATTTT few TRBD2 TRBJ2-3 19 TRBV5-1
CASSLATASRSTIYF TGCGCCAGCAGCTTGGCAACGGCCTCTAGGAGCACCATATATTTT . . TRBJ1-3 15 TRBV5-1
CASSRERGPDTQYF TGCGCCAGCAGCCGGGAGCGGGGGCCAGATACGCAGTATTTT . TRBD2 TRBJ2-3 14 TRBV4-3
CASSLSGQGAGELFF TGCGCCAGCAGCTTGTCGGGACAGGGGGCCGGGGAGCTGTTTTTT few TRBD1 TRBJ2-2 15 TRBV5-1
CASSPGNSGANVLTF TGTGCCAGCAGCCCAGGAAACTCTGGGGCCAACGTCCTGACTTTC few . TRBJ2-6 15 TRBV7-9
CASSPSLSGRGETQYF TGTGCCAGCAGCCCCTCCCTTAGCGGGAGAGGGGAGACCCAGTACTTC . TRBD2 TRBJ2-5 16 TRBV7-2
CASSPGTSVEQYF TGTGCCAGCAGCCCAGGGACTAGCGTCGAGCAGTACTTC many TRBD2 TRBJ2-7 13 TRBV7-9
CASSLGLAGYHEQYF TGTGCCAGCAGCCTGGGACTAGCGGGATATCACGAGCAGTACTTC few TRBD2 TRBJ2-7 15 TRBV7-9
CASSSTSGVTDTQYF TGTGCCAGCAGCTCGACTAGCGGGGTCACAGATACGCAGTATTTT . TRBD2 TRBJ2-3 15 TRBV5-4
CASSLRIEEGEQYF TGCGCCAGCAGCTTGAGAATTGAAGAGGGCGAGCAGTACTTC few . TRBJ2-7 14 TRBV5-1
CASSSDHNQPQHF TGTGCCAGCAGCTCAGATCACAATCAGCCCCAGCATTTT . . TRBJ1-5 13 TRBV7-3
CASSRYGTGDYEQYF TGTGCCAGCAGCCGGTACGGGACGGGGGACTACGAGCAGTACTTC . . TRBJ2-7 15 TRBV9